One sample yielded the 22 T cell receptor beta chains listed below, sequenced in a study of blood T cell repertoires in COVID-19. Some clones are missing from TCRdb's copy, which holds only in-frame ones; the method was immunoSEQ multiplex PCR. Among roughly 47,000 clones listed, approximately 85% were seen once. Material for sequencing was peripheral blood. The source is a woman older than 75 with COVID-19, enrolled during active disease.

The chain combines TRBV2 with TRBJ1-1; 7 bases align to TRBD1. CDR1 SNHLY and CDR2 FYNNEI come from the germline V gene. The CDR3 loop spans 13 amino acids. V lost 6 bases and J lost 1; bases outside the gene matches: 2. The CDR3 bases are TGTGCCAGCAGAGACAGGGCGAACACTGAAGCTTTCTTT. Translating gives CASRDRANTEAFF.

This clone was seen a handful of times. The rearrangement links TRBV5-4 to TRBJ1-2; D is unresolved. CDR1 is SGHNT, CDR2 YYREEE, per germline (reference sequence). The V end lost 0 bases, the J end lost 8 bases, and 8 bases lay between the germline ends. This CDR3 has 12 residues. CDR3 in DNA: TGTGCCAGCAGCTTGGGGGCCCGGGGCTACACCTTC. Translation gives CASSLGARGYTF. Combining the CDR3 with reference TRBV5-4 and TRBJ1-2 gives the whole variable domain ETGVTQSPTHLIKTRGQQVTLRCSSQSGHNTVSWYQQALGQGPQFIFQYYREEENGRGNFPPRFSGLQFPNYSSELNVNALELDDSALYLCASSLGARGYTFGSGTRLTVV.

The V gene is TRBV7-2, the J gene TRBJ1-5, with 11 bases aligning to TRBD1. CDR1 and CDR2 (germline): SGHTA, FQGNSA. CDR3 size: 15 residues. V was pared by 5 bases and J by 6 bases, with 6 bases of the junction left unmatched. CDR3 DNA: TGTGCCAGCAGCGAAGGACAGGGGGCATTTCAGCCCCAGCATTTT. Protein product: CASSEGQGAFQPQHF.

The gene calls are TRBV6-5 and TRBJ2-7, with D uncertain. This CDR3 is built from 15 residues. Germline V gives CDR1 MNHEY, CDR2 SVGAGI. Trimming stripped 0 bases from V and 2 bases from J, with 11 bases between. CDR3: CASSYSDSSTYEQYF. CDR3 nucleotides: TGTGCCAGCAGTTACTCAGATAGCAGCACCTACGAGCAGTACTTC.

CDR3 region: CASSYLGLAVSSYNEQFF. In DNA, the CDR3 is TGTGCCAGCAGTTATTTGGGTCTAGCGGTAAGCTCCTACAATGAGCAGTTCTTC. The gene calls are TRBV6-2 or TRBV6-3 and TRBJ2-1, with 7 nucleotides matching TRBD2. Trimming cost V 3 bases and J 0 bases; bases outside gene matches: 11. Looked up from germline, CDR1 is MNHEY and CDR2 is SVGEGT. The CDR3 contains 18 residues.

The chain combines TRBV9 with TRBJ1-3; unclear D gene. The V gene's germline CDR1 is SGDLS and CDR2 YYNGEE. The CDR3 has 16 residues. V lost 0 bases to trimming and J lost 2 bases, with 12 bases between them. CDR3: CASSVAVGVAGNTIYF. As DNA, the CDR3 is TGTGCCAGCAGCGTAGCCGTCGGGGTCGCTGGAAACACCATATATTTT.

The V gene is TRBV4-2, the J gene TRBJ2-6; the match to TRBD1 covers 8 bases. Germline V gene data show CDR1 as LGHNA and CDR2 as YNFKEQ. The CDR3 runs 15 residues. V gave up 4 bases and J gave up 9 bases; unmatched junction bases: 8. CDR3 DNA: TGTGCCAGCAGCCGGCTACAGGGGGATGACAACGTCCTGACTTTC. It yields the protein CASSRLQGDDNVLTF.

This chain links TRBV6-5 with TRBJ2-3, with 9 nucleotides matching TRBD2. Germline assignment: CDR1 MNHEY and CDR2 SVGAGI. CDR3 length equals 15 residues. V was pared by 6 bases and J by 6 bases, with 10 bases of the junction left unmatched. The CDR3 is CASRRLAEGGDTQYF. DNA for the CDR3: TGTGCCAGCAGGCGACTAGCGGAGGGGGGGGATACGCAGTATTTT.

The chain carries TRBV28 and TRBJ1-1; 9 bases agree with TRBD1. V lost 6 bases, J lost 4 bases, and 12 bases stayed unmatched. The length of the CDR3 is 16 residues. The germline V gene encodes CDR1 MDHEN and CDR2 SYDVKM. CDR3 DNA sequence: TGTGCCAGCAGCCGAGGGGGGGACAGGGCGGGCACTGAAGCTTTCTTT. Residues: CASSRGGDRAGTEAFF.

The chain is built from TRBV29-1 and TRBJ2-2, with 11 positions matching TRBD2. The V gene's germline CDR1 is SQVTM and CDR2 ANQGSEA. The CDR3 has 15 residues. Trimming cost V 7 bases and J 6 bases; bases outside gene matches: 10. The CDR3 spells CSARTLAGGAGELFF. CDR3 DNA: TGCAGCGCACGGACTCTAGCGGGAGGCGCCGGGGAGCTGTTTTTT.

This chain links TRBV15 with TRBJ1-2; D possibly corresponds to TRBD1 (6 bases). CDR3 length: 14 amino acids. Germline V gene data show CDR1 as LNHNV and CDR2 as YYDKDF (reference sequence). Trimming left V 0 bases short and J 7 bases short, with 12 bases between. The CDR3 bases are TGTGCCACCAGCAGAGATGCGGGGGCCGGTGGCTACACCTTC. It encodes CATSRDAGAGGYTF.

This clone is a singleton in its sample. V usage is TRBV28 and J usage is TRBJ2-2; no reliable D call. V lost 5 bases, J lost 1 base, and 2 bases lay in between. CDR1 and CDR2 from the germline V gene are MDHEN and SYDVKM. The CDR3 runs 12 residues. The CDR3: CASSRNTGELFF. The CDR3 DNA reads TGTGCCAGCAGTCGGAACACCGGGGAGCTGTTTTTT. Drawing the rest from reference TRBV28 and TRBJ2-2, the complete variable domain is DVKVTQSSRYLVKRTGEKVFLECVQDMDHENMFWYRQDPGLGLRLIYFSYDVKMKEKGDIPEGYSVSREKKERFSLILESASTNQTSMYLCASSRNTGELFFGEGSRLTVL.

The chain links TRBV18 to TRBJ2-3, with TRBD2 matching 11 bases. The J segment lost 4 bases and the V segment lost 4 bases, leaving 1 base of the junction unmatched. The CDR3 covers 14 residues. The V gene's germline CDR1 is KGHSH and CDR2 LQKENI. The DNA of the CDR3 is TGTGCCAGCTCACTGACTAGCGGGGCAGATACGCAGTATTTT. It translates to CASSLTSGADTQYF.

This clone showed up just once. The chain combines TRBV3-1 (or the pseudogene TRBV3-2) with TRBJ2-1, with a tentative D call TRBD1 (6 bases). The CDR3 runs 12 residues. Germline assignment: CDR1 LGHDT and CDR2 YNNKEL (reference sequence). Trimming removed 9 bases at V and 7 bases at J, with 13 bases between. The CDR3 sequence: CARSGGRNEQFF. CDR3 nucleotides: TGTGCCAGAAGTGGGGGCCGGAATGAGCAGTTCTTC.

The rearrangement links TRBV6-6 to TRBJ2-7; TRBD2 might be the D (5 bases). With 1 base removed from V and 0 bases from J, the gap between germline ends came to 7 bases. CDR1 is MNHNY, CDR2 SVGAGI, per germline (reference sequence). This CDR3 is 14 amino acids long. DNA of the CDR3: TGTGCCAGCAGTTACTTCGGGGACTCCTACGAGCAGTACTTC. This translates into CASSYFGDSYEQYF.

This clone was picked up a small number of times. The chain carries TRBV6-5 and TRBJ1-2; D remains unclear. Germline assignment: CDR1 MNHEY and CDR2 SVGAGI. The CDR3 length is 13 residues. The ends were cut back, 7 bases at V and 4 bases at J, with 13 bases in the middle. DNA for the CDR3: TGTGCCAGCACCGAGCGAGCACTCTATGGCTACACCTTC. Translated, it gives CASTERALYGYTF.

The chain uses TRBV15 and TRBJ1-5; D is possibly TRBD1 (5 bases). The CDR3 extends over 17 amino acids. Trimming shortened V by 0 bases and J by 4 bases, and 16 bases separated the two germline ends. Germline CDR1 and CDR2: LNHNV and YYDKDF (reference sequence). The CDR3 DNA reads TGTGCCACCAGCAGAGATGACGCTGCTACAGGTAATCAGCCCCAGCATTTT. Its translation is CATSRDDAATGNQPQHF.

This chain links TRBV7-2 with TRBJ1-3; TRBD1 matches at 10 bases. Germline V gives CDR1 SGHTA, CDR2 FQGNSA. Trimming cost V 5 bases and J 0 bases; bases outside gene matches: 7. There are 17 residues in the CDR3. CDR3 coding DNA: TGTGCCAGCAGCCCTAGGGGACAGGGGTCCTCTGGAAACACCATATATTTT. Translating gives CASSPRGQGSSGNTIYF.

The CDR3 nucleotides read TGTGCCAGCGCCAAAGCAGGGGGCATCACCGGGGAGCTGTTTTTT. This sequence encodes CASAKAGGITGELFF. V is TRBV7-3 and J is TRBJ2-2, with 8 bases that match TRBD1. V shed 8 bases, J shed 4 bases, and the junction held 9 bases outside the gene matches. Looked up from germline, CDR1 is SGHTA and CDR2 is FQGTGA. The CDR3 length is 15 residues.

This clone was recorded only once. The chain carries TRBV28 and TRBJ1-2; D is ambiguous. There are 10 residues in the CDR3. The V gene's germline CDR1 is MDHEN and CDR2 SYDVKM. Trimming took off 8 bases at V and 8 bases at J, with 9 bases between the two ends. The CDR3 sequence is CASRRGGYTF. In DNA, the CDR3 is TGTGCCAGCCGACGGGGAGGCTACACCTTC.

V is TRBV18 and J is TRBJ2-7, with D hard to call. The CDR3 contains 13 residues. Germline V CDR1 and CDR2: KGHSH, LQKENI. V lost 2 bases and J 3 bases, leaving 8 bases between the germline ends. The CDR3 spells CASSPDQNYEQYF. The CDR3 coding sequence is TGTGCCAGCTCACCAGATCAGAACTACGAGCAGTACTTC.

This chain links TRBV5-1 with TRBJ1-2; possible D gene TRBD1, 5 bases. CDR3 length: 13 residues. CDR1 is SGHRS and CDR2 is YFSETQ in the germline V gene. V shed 3 bases and J shed 4 bases, with 10 bases lying between them. The CDR3 DNA follows: TGCGCCAGCAGCTCGGACAAGACCTATGGCTACACCTTC. This encodes CASSSDKTYGYTF.